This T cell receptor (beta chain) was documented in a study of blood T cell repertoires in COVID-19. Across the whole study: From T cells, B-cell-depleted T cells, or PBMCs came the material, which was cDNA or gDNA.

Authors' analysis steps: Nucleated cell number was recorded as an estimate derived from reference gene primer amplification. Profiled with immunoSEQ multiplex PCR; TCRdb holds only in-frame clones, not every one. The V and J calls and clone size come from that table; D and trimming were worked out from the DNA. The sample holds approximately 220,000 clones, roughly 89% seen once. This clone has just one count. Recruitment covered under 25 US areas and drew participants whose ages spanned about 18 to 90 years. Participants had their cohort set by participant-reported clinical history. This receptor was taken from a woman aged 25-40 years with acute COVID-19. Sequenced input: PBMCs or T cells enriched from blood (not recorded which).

In DNA form, the CDR3 reads TGTGCCAGCAGTGACGCGGGGGCTCTTCAGCCCCAGCATTTT. As protein: CASSDAGALQPQHF. The rearrangement joins TRBV6-4 to TRBJ1-5, with D perhaps matching TRBD1 (6 bases). This CDR3 spans 14 amino acids. CDR1 and CDR2 (germline): MRHNA, SNTAGT. V lost 2 bases to trimming and J lost 6 bases, with 11 bases between them.